These 19 T cell receptor beta chains were sequenced from one sample in a study of PD-1 blockade in mismatch repair-deficient tumors. This table comes from immunoSEQ multiplex PCR, and its TCRdb copy is limited to in-frame clones, with some not included. This sample has approximately 110,000 clones, with 70% to 80% found just once. Here the sequenced sample was peripheral blood, taken approximately 14 months after starting pembrolizumab. The source of these receptors is an adult with mismatch repair-deficient cancer.

This chain connects TRBV6-1 to TRBJ2-7, with TRBD1 identical over 8 bases. The germline CDR1 and CDR2 sequences are MNHNS and SASEGT. The CDR3 is 17 residues long. The V and J ends lost 3 bases and 5 bases, in that order; junction bases with no gene match: 15. The DNA for the CDR3 is TGTGCCAGCAGTGATCTCAGTGTGGGGACAGGAGGCAACGAGCAGTACTTC. Translation: CASSDLSVGTGGNEQYF.

The chain employs TRBV27 and TRBJ1-2, with a possible D match to TRBD1 (5 bases). Germline assignment: CDR1 MNHEY and CDR2 SMNVEV (reference sequence). Trimming left V 6 bases short and J 4 bases short, with 12 bases between. This CDR3 is built from 13 residues. The CDR3 DNA sequence: TGTGCCAGCAGCAAACAGGAGTTCTATGGCTACACCTTC. Protein product: CASSKQEFYGYTF.

The V and J genes are TRBV6-1 and TRBJ2-7, with 11 nucleotides matching TRBD2. The CDR3 is 16 amino acids. With 4 bases clipped from V and 0 bases from J, the junction kept 5 bases outside the gene matches. Germline V gene data show CDR1 as MNHNS and CDR2 as SASEGT. CDR3 nucleotides: TGTGCCAGCAGTGGGACTAGCGGGCTCCTCTCCTACGAGCAGTACTTC. Encoded protein: CASSGTSGLLSYEQYF.

This clone was detected only once. This sequence joins TRBV30 and TRBJ2-2, with 8 positions matching TRBD1. Trimming cost V 4 bases and J 3 bases; bases outside gene matches: 4. Germline CDR1 reads GTSNPN; CDR2 reads SVGIG (reference sequence). This CDR3 contains 14 residues. The CDR3: CAWINRGDTGELFF. CDR3 coding DNA: TGTGCCTGGATTAACAGGGGGGACACCGGGGAGCTGTTTTTT.

The chain employs TRBV4-2 and TRBJ1-5; TRBD1 agrees at 8 bases. Germline V gene lookup returns CDR1 LGHNA and CDR2 YNFKEQ. J lost 0 bases, V lost 4 bases, and 14 bases had no gene match. This CDR3 is 19 amino acids long. The CDR3 DNA sequence: TGTGCCAGCAGCCCTGGACAGGGCGGCGTCCGGGATAGCAATCAGCCCCAGCATTTT. This gives the protein CASSPGQGGVRDSNQPQHF.

This sequence joins TRBV27 and TRBJ1-1; no clear D gene. The CDR3 runs to 12 residues. From germline, CDR1 is MNHEY and CDR2 SMNVEV (reference sequence). V lost 8 bases, J lost 4 bases, and 11 bases lay in between. DNA of the CDR3: TGTGCCAGCCGTGACGTGGGCACTGAAGCTTTCTTT. Amino acid sequence: CASRDVGTEAFF.

The J gene is TRBJ1-1, the V gene TRBV15; the D gene is possibly TRBD1 (6 bases). Trimming stripped 2 bases from V and 5 bases from J, with 9 bases between. Germline loops: CDR1 LNHNV, CDR2 YYDKDF (reference sequence). The CDR3 runs to 13 residues. CDR3 region: CATSRTGLTEAFF. CDR3 nucleotide sequence: TGTGCCACCAGCAGAACAGGGTTAACTGAAGCTTTCTTT.

This chain connects TRBV21-1 to TRBJ2-7. TRBV21-1 is assigned pseudogene status. The CDR3 consists of 14 residues. The CDR3 protein is CASSRGTPSYEQYF. CDR3 in DNA: TGTGCCAGCAGCAGAGGGACGCCATCCTACGAGCAGTACTTC.

The J gene is TRBJ2-2, the V gene TRBV5-4; D perhaps matches TRBD1 (5 bases). Germline V gene lookup returns CDR1 SGHNT and CDR2 YYREEE (reference sequence). Trimming shortened V by 4 bases and J by 1 base, and 8 bases separated the two germline ends. The CDR3 consists of 14 residues. CDR3 loop: CASSPQGNTGELFF. CDR3 coding DNA: TGTGCCAGCAGCCCCCAGGGGAACACCGGGGAGCTGTTTTTT.

The J gene is TRBJ2-3, the V gene TRBV11-3; 8 bases are shared with TRBD1. Germline values: CDR1 SGHNT, CDR2 YENEEA. The CDR3 length is 14 residues. V lost 5 bases and J lost 4; bases outside the gene matches: 5. CDR3 DNA sequence: TGTGCCAGCAGCGATAGGACAGGGCCAGATACGCAGTATTTT. It specifies CASSDRTGPDTQYF.

The V and J genes are TRBV4-3 and TRBJ2-1, with 7 bases that match TRBD2. V was clipped by 3 bases and J by 8 bases; unmatched bases: 16. The CDR3 is made up of 17 amino acids. The germline CDR1 and CDR2 sequences are LGHNA and YSLEER. The CDR3 coding sequence is TGCGCCAGCAGCCAGGAGACGGGAGGTAGAGGAACGGATGAGCAGTTCTTC. It codes for CASSQETGGRGTDEQFF.

The V call is TRBV29-1, the J call TRBJ1-1; D gene unclear. CDR3 length: 13 amino acids. Germline V gene data show CDR1 as SQVTM and CDR2 as ANQGSEA. With 4 bases removed from V and 0 bases from J, the gap between germline ends came to 9 bases. CDR3: CSVVMLMNTEAFF. The DNA of the CDR3 is TGCAGCGTTGTGATGTTAATGAACACTGAAGCTTTCTTT.

The V and J genes are TRBV5-6 and TRBJ1-5; 12 positions agree with TRBD1. Losses at the gene ends were 4 bases for V and 2 bases for J; bases not matched to a gene: 7. Germline V gene data show CDR1 as SGHDT and CDR2 as YYEEEE. CDR3 length equals 17 residues. The CDR3 sequence is CASSRDRGLLGNQPQHF. The CDR3 coding sequence is TGTGCCAGCAGCCGGGACAGGGGGCTCCTCGGCAATCAGCCCCAGCATTTT.

The rearrangement links TRBV5-4 to TRBJ2-1, with a tentative D call TRBD1 (6 bases). Germline CDR1 and CDR2: SGHNT and YYREEE (reference sequence). Trimming took 1 base from V and 1 from J, leaving 6 bases between them. The CDR3 has 14 residues. DNA of the CDR3: TGTGCCAGCAGCTTGAGGGGGTCCTACAATGAGCAGTTCTTC. Protein: CASSLRGSYNEQFF.

The V and J genes are TRBV6-5 and TRBJ2-3; D uncertain. The germline V gene has CDR1 MNHEY and CDR2 SVGAGI. Deletions cut 3 bases from V and 5 bases from J, with 6 bases between. The CDR3 covers 12 residues. The CDR3 here is CASSYYGDTQYF. As DNA, the CDR3 is TGTGCCAGCAGTTATTATGGAGATACGCAGTATTTT.

V gene TRBV15 combines with J gene TRBJ2-7, with D tentatively TRBD1 (6 bases). Per the germline V gene, CDR1 is LNHNV and CDR2 is YYDKDF (reference sequence). The CDR3 is 15 residues long. V shed 3 bases and J shed 1 base, with 13 bases lying between them. CDR3 sequence (DNA): TGTGCCACCAGCAGTCGAGGGGGAGAGTCCTACGAGCAGTACTTC. Protein sequence: CATSSRGGESYEQYF.

This clone was counted between two and nine times. This chain joins TRBV28 and TRBJ1-5; 10 nucleotides match TRBD1. In germline, CDR1 is MDHEN, CDR2 SYDVKM. V was pared by 9 bases and J by 7 bases, with 9 bases of the junction left unmatched. The CDR3 has 14 residues. The CDR3 coding sequence is TGTGCCAGTACCCGGGACAGGGGAAAACAGCCCCAGCATTTT. It is translated as CASTRDRGKQPQHF. Full variable domain (outside the CDR3, taken from reference TRBV28 and TRBJ1-5): DVKVTQSSRYLVKRTGEKVFLECVQDMDHENMFWYRQDPGLGLRLIYFSYDVKMKEKGDIPEGYSVSREKKERFSLILESASTNQTSMYLCASTRDRGKQPQHFGDGTRLSIL.

CDR3 DNA sequence: TGTGCCAGCTCACCTTTTAGGGCTCTCAACACTGAAGCTTTCTTT. It translates to CASSPFRALNTEAFF. The rearrangement joins TRBV18 to TRBJ1-1; D unresolved. The V end was cut by 3 bases, the J end by 2 bases, with 13 bases between. CDR1 is KGHSH and CDR2 is LQKENI in the germline V gene. There are 15 residues in the CDR3.

V usage is TRBV7-9 and J usage is TRBJ1-1; the D is unclear. V shed 5 bases and J shed 2 bases, with 6 bases lying between them. The CDR3 runs 12 residues. CDR1 is SEHNR, CDR2 FQNEAQ, per germline (reference sequence). In nucleotides, the CDR3 is TGTGCCAGCAGCCTACATAACACTGAAGCTTTCTTT. It encodes CASSLHNTEAFF.